The sequence of this TCR beta chain was determined in a study of T cell responses to AZD1222 COVID-19 vaccine. Study results and caveats: Baseline serostatus was positive in only five to seven AZD1222 recipients. Spike was spanned by vaccine-associated CD4 TCRs, with dominance at 160-218 and 743-854. The donor group comprised mostly white British people and more females; the analysis possibly underestimated clonal diversity.

Turning to this clone: No antigen is known for it.

Data came from immunoSEQ multiplex PCR; TCRdb stores just in-frame clones and leaves some out. The table lists under 140,000 clones, about 90% of them singletons, with roughly 3% in the top ten. The CDR3 runs to 15 residues. V lost 5 bases and J lost 3; bases outside the gene matches: 7. Germline V CDR1 and CDR2: LNHDA, SQIVND (reference sequence). The J gene is TRBJ1-5, the V gene TRBV19, with 7 nucleotides matching TRBD1. Material: peripheral blood, obtained on day 0 of AZD1222 vaccination. This TCR was recovered from an adult in good health. This chain's CDR3 is CASSRRQGSNQPQHF. CDR3 nucleotides: TGTGCCAGTAGTCGGCGACAGGGCTCCAATCAGCCCCAGCATTTT.